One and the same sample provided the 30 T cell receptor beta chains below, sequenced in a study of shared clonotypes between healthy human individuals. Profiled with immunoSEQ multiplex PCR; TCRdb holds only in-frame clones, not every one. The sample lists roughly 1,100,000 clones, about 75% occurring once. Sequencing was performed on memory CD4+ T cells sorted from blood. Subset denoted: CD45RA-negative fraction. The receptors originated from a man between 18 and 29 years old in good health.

The CDR3 region has the DNA TGTGCCAGCAGAAGACAGGGGGCCTCCTACGAGCAGTACTTC. Its protein product is CASRRQGASYEQYF. The chain is built from TRBV5-6 and TRBJ2-7; 10 positions agree with TRBD1. Germline V lookup: CDR1 SGHDT, CDR2 YYEEEE. This CDR3 region has 14 residues. V trimming: 5 bases; J trimming: 0 bases; junction bases outside the gene matches: 2.

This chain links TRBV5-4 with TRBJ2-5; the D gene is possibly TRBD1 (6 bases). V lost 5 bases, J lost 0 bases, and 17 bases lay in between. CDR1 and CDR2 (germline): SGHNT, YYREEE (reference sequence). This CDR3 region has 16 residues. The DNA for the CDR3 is TGTGCCAGCAGTTCAATCCGACAGGACCACCAAGAGACCCAGTACTTC. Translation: CASSSIRQDHQETQYF.

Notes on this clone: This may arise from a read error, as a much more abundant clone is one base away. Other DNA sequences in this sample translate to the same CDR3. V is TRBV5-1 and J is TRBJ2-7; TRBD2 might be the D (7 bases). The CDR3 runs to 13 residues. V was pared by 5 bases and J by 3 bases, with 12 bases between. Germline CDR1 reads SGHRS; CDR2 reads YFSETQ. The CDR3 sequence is CASSRGRDYEQYF. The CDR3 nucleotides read TGCGCCAGCAGTAGGGGGAGGGACTACGAGCAGTACTTC.

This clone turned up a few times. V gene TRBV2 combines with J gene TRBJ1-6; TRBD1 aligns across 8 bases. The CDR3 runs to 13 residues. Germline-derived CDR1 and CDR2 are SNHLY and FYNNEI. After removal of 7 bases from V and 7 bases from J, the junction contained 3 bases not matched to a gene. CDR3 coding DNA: TGTGCCAGCAAGGGACAGGCCAATTCACCCCTCCACTTT. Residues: CASKGQANSPLHF. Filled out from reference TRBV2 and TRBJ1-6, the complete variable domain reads EPEVTQTPSHQVTQMGQEVILRCVPISNHLYFYWYRQILGQKVEFLVSFYNNEISEKSEIFDDQFSVERPDGSNFTLKIRSTKLEDSAMYFCASKGQANSPLHFGNGTRLTVT.

The CDR3 spells CASSRDSEVQPQHF. The CDR3 region has the DNA TGCGCCAGCAGCAGGGACAGCGAGGTTCAGCCCCAGCATTTT. The chain is built from TRBV4-3 and TRBJ1-5, with 7 bases aligning to TRBD1. V lost 5 bases to trimming and J lost 6 bases; unmatched junction nucleotides: 7. CDR1 is LGHNA and CDR2 is YSLEER in the germline V gene. This CDR3 region has 14 residues.

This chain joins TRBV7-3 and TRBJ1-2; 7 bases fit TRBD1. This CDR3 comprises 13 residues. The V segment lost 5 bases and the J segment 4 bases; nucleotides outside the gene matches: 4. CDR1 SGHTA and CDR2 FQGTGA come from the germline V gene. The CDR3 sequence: CASSPTGAYGYTF. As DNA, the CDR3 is TGTGCCAGCAGCCCAACAGGGGCCTATGGCTACACCTTC.

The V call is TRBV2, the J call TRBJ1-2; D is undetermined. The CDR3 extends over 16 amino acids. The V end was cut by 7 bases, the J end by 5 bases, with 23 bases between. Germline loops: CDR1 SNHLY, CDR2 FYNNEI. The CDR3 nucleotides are TGTGCCAGCAAATCGGACCGATCATGGGGAGATTATGGCTACACCTTC. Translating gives CASKSDRSWGDYGYTF. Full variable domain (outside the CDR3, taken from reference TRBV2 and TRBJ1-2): EPEVTQTPSHQVTQMGQEVILRCVPISNHLYFYWYRQILGQKVEFLVSFYNNEISEKSEIFDDQFSVERPDGSNFTLKIRSTKLEDSAMYFCASKSDRSWGDYGYTFGSGTRLTVV.

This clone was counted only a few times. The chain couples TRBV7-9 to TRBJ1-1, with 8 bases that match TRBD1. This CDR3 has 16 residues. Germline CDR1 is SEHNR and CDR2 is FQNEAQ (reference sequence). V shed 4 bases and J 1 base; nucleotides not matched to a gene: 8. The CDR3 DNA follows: TGTGCCAGCAGCTCCACAGGGGGGACGTGGAACACTGAAGCTTTCTTT. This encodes CASSSTGGTWNTEAFF.

CDR3 DNA: TGTGCCAGCACGCGGGACACCGGGGAGCTGTTTTTT. This sequence encodes CASTRDTGELFF. V gene TRBV6-6 combines with J gene TRBJ2-2, with D perhaps TRBD2 (5 bases). V was cut by 7 bases and J by 3 bases, with 6 bases left in between. The length of the CDR3 is 12 residues. Germline V gene lookup returns CDR1 MNHNY and CDR2 SVGAGI (reference sequence).

The CDR3 loop is CATAPTSGRDTQYF. For the CDR3, the DNA is TGTGCCACAGCACCTACTAGCGGTCGGGATACGCAGTATTTT. J is TRBJ2-3 and V is TRBV6-6; 8 bases map to TRBD2. This CDR3 is built from 14 residues. V was pared by 10 bases and J by 6 bases, with 12 bases of the junction left unmatched. CDR1 is MNHNY, CDR2 SVGAGI, per germline (reference sequence).

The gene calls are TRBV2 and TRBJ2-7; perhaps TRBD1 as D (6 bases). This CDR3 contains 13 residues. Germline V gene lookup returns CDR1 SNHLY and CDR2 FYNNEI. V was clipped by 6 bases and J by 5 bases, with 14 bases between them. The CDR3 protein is CASRRRQGNEQYF. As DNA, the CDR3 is TGTGCCAGCAGGAGGCGGCAGGGGAACGAGCAGTACTTC.

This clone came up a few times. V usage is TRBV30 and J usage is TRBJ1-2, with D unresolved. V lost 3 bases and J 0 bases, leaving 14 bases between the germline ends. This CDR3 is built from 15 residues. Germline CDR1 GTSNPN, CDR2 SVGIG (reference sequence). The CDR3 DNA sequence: TGTGCCTGGAGACAGTATGGTGGAGCTAACTATGGCTACACCTTC. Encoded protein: CAWRQYGGANYGYTF.

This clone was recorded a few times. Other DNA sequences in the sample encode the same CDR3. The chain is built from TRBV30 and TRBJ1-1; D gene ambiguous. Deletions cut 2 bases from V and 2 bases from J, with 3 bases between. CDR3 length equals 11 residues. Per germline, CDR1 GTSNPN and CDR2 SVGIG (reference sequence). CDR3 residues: CAWSLNTEAFF. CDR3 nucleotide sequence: TGTGCCTGGAGTTTAAACACTGAAGCTTTCTTT. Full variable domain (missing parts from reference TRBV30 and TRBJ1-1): SQTIHQWPATLVQPVGSPLSLECTVEGTSNPNLYWYRQAAGRGLQLLFYSVGIGQISSEVPQNLSASRPQDRQFILSSKKLLLSDSGFYLCAWSLNTEAFFGQGTRLTVV.

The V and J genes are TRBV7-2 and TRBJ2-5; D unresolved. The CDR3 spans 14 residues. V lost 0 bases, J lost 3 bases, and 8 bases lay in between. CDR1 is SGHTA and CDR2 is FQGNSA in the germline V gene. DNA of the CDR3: TGTGCCAGCAGCTTAGCGTCCAGAAAAGAGACCCAGTACTTC. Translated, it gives CASSLASRKETQYF.

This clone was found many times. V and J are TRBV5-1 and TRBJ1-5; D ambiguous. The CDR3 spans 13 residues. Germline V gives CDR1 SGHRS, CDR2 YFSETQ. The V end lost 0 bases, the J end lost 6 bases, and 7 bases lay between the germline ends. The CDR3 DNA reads TGCGCCAGCAGCTTGGCGTTTACTCAGCCCCAGCATTTT. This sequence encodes CASSLAFTQPQHF.

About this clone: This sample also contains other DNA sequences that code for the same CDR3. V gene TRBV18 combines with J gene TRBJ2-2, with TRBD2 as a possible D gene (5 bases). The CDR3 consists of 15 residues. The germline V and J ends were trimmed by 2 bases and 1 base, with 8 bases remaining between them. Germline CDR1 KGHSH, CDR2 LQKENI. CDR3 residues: CASSPSRGNTGELFF. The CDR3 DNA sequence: TGTGCCAGCTCACCATCACGGGGGAACACCGGGGAGCTGTTTTTT.

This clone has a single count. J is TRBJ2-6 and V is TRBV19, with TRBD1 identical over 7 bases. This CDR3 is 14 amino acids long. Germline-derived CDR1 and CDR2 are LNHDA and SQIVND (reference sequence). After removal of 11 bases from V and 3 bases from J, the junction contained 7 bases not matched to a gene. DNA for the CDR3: TGTGCCTCAAACAGGGGTAGTGGGGCCAACGTCCTGACTTTC. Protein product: CASNRGSGANVLTF. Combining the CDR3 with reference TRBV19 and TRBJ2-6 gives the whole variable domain DGGITQSPKYLFRKEGQNVTLSCEQNLNHDAMYWYRQDPGQGLRLIYYSQIVNDFQKGDIAEGYSVSREKKESFPLTVTSAQKNPTAFYLCASNRGSGANVLTFGAGSRLTVL.

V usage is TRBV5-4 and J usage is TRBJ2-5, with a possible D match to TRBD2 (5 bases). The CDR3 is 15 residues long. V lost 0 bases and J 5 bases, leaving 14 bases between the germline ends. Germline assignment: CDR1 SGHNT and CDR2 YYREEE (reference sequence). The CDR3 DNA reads TGTGCCAGCAGCTTGGGTAGCCAAGCGGTGGAGACCCAGTACTTC. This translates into CASSLGSQAVETQYF.

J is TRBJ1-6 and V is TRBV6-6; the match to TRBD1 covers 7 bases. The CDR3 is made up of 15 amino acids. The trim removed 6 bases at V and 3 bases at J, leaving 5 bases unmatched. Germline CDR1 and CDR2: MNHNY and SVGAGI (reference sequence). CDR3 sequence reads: CASSTGDNYNSPLHF. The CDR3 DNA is TGTGCCAGCAGCACAGGGGACAACTATAATTCACCCCTCCACTTT.

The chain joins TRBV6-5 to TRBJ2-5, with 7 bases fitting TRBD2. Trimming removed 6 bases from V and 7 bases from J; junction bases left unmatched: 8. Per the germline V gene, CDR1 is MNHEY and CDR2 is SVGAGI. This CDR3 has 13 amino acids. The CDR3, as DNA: TGTGCCAGCAGAAGCGGGAACCCAGGGACCCAGTACTTC. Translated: CASRSGNPGTQYF.

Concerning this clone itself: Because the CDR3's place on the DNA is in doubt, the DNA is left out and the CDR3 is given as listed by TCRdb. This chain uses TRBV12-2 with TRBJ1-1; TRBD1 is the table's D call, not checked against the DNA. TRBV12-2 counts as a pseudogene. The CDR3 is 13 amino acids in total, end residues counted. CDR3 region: CASRFAGGTEAFF.

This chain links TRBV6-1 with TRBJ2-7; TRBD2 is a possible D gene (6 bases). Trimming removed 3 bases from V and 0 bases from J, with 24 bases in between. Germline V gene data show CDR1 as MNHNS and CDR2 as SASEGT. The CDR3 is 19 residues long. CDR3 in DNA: TGTGCCAGCAGTGAGAGGGCAGGCGGAGTAGCGGTCTCCTCCTACGAGCAGTACTTC. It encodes CASSERAGGVAVSSYEQYF.

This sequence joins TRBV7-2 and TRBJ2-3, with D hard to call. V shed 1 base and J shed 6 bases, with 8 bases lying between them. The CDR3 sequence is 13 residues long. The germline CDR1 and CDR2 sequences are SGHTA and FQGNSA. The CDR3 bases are TGTGCCAGCAGCTTAGTCCCGGTCGATACGCAGTATTTT. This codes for CASSLVPVDTQYF. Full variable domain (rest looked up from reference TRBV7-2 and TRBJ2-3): GAGVSQSPSNKVTEKGKDVELRCDPISGHTALYWYRQSLGQGLEFLIYFQGNSAPDKSGLPSDRFSAERTGGSVSTLTIQRTQQEDSAVYLCASSLVPVDTQYFGPGTRLTVL.

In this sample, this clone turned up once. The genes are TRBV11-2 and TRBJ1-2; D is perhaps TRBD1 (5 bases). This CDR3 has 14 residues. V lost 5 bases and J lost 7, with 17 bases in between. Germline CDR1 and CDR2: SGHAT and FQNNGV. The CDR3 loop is CASSQGAGVTGYTF. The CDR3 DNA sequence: TGTGCCAGCAGCCAAGGGGCAGGCGTTACTGGCTACACCTTC.

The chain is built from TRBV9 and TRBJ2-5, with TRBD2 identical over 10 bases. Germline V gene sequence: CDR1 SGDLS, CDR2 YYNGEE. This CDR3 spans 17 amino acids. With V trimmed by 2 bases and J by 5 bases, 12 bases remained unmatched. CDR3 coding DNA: TGTGCCAGCAGCGTTACAGCTAGCGGGAGTATGCTTGAGACCCAGTACTTC. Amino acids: CASSVTASGSMLETQYF.

The CDR3 loop is CASSSLKSEGNSPLHF. In DNA, the CDR3 is TGTGCCAGCAGCTCCCTTAAATCTGAGGGGAATTCACCCCTCCACTTT. The chain employs TRBV11-2 and TRBJ1-6, with D perhaps matching TRBD1 (5 bases). Between the trimmed V and J ends, which lost 4 bases and 7 bases, there was a span of 17 bases. The CDR3 consists of 16 residues. Per germline, CDR1 SGHAT and CDR2 FQNNGV.

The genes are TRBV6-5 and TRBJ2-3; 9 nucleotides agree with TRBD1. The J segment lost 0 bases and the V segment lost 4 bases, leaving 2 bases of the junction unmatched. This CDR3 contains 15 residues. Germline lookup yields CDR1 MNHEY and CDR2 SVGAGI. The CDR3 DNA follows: TGTGCCAGCAGTTCGGGACAGGGAAGCACAGATACGCAGTATTTT. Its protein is CASSSGQGSTDTQYF.

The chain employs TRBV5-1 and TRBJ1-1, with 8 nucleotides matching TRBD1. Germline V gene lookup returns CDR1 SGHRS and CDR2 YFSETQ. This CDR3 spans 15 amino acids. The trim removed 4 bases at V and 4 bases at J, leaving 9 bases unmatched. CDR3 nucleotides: TGCGCCAGCAGCGACAAGACAGGGGCCGTCACTGAAGCTTTCTTT. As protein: CASSDKTGAVTEAFF.

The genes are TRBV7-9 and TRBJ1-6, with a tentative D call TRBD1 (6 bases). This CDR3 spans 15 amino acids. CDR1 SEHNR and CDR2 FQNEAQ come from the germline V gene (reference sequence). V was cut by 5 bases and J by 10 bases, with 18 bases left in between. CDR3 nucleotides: TGTGCCAGCAGCGCCCAACAGGGTTTAGGGTCACCCCTCCACTTT. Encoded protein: CASSAQQGLGSPLHF. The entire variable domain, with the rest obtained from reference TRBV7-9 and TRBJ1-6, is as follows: DTGVSQNPRHKITKRGQNVTFRCDPISEHNRLYWYRQTLGQGPEFLTYFQNEAQLEKSRLLSDRFSAERPKGSFSTLEIQRTEQGDSAMYLCASSAQQGLGSPLHFGNGTRLTVT.

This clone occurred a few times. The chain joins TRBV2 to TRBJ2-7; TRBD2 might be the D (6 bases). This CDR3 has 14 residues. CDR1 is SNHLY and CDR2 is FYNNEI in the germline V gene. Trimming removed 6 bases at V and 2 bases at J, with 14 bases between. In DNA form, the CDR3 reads TGTGCCAGCAGCGGAGGGGCTCAACCCTACGAGCAGTACTTC. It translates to CASSGGAQPYEQYF.